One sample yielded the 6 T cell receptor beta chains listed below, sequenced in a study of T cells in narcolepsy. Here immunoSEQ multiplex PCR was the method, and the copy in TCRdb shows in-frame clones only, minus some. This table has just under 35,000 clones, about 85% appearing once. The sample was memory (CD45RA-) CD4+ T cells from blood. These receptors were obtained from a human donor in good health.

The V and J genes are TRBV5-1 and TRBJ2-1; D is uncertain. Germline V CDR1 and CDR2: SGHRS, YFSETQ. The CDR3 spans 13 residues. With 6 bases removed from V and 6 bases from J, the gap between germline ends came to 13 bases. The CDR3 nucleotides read TGCGCCAGCACCCCGGGCCTCCTCAATGAGCAGTTCTTC. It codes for CASTPGLLNEQFF.

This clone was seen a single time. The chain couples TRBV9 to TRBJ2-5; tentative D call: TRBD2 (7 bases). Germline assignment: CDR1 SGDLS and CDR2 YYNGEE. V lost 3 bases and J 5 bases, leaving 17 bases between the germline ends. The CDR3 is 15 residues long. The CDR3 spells CASSEGGLAWETQYF. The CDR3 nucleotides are TGTGCCAGCAGCGAGGGGGGGCTAGCGTGGGAGACCCAGTACTTC. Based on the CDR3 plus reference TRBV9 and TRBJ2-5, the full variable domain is DSGVTQTPKHLITATGQRVTLRCSPRSGDLSVYWYQQSLDQGLQFLIQYYNGEERAKGNILERFSAQQFPDLHSELNLSSLELGDSALYFCASSEGGLAWETQYFGPGTRLLVL.

The CDR3 loop reads CASSPNGVAEAFF. In nucleotides, the CDR3 is TGTGCCAGTAGTCCCAACGGGGTCGCTGAAGCTTTCTTT. The chain links TRBV19 to TRBJ1-1; D remains unclear. Germline values: CDR1 LNHDA, CDR2 SQIVND (reference sequence). Trimming removed 5 bases at V and 6 bases at J, with 13 bases between. The CDR3 spans 13 residues.

CDR3 in amino acids: CASSEGTPASGNTIYF. CDR3 coding DNA: TGTGCCAGCAGCGAGGGGACACCTGCCTCTGGAAACACCATATATTTT. V gene TRBV9 combines with J gene TRBJ1-3; a possible D gene is TRBD1 (6 bases). The V gene lost 3 bases and the J gene lost 0 bases, with 13 bases spanning the gap. The germline V gene has CDR1 SGDLS and CDR2 YYNGEE. The CDR3 has 16 amino acids.

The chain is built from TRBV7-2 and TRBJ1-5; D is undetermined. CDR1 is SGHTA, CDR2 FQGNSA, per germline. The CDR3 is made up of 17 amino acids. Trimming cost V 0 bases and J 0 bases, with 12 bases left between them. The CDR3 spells CASSLAPGKYSNQPQHF. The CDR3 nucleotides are TGTGCCAGCAGCTTAGCGCCCGGGAAATATAGCAATCAGCCCCAGCATTTT.

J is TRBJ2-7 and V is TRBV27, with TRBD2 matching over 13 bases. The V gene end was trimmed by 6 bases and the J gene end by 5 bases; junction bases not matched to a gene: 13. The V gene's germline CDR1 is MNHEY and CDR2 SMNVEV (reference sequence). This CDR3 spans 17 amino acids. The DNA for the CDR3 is TGTGCCAGCAGCAGGACTAGCGGGAGTGGAGGGGTCCACGAGCAGTACTTC. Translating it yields CASSRTSGSGGVHEQYF.